These 2 T cell receptor beta chains originate from one sample sequenced in a study of CD4 and CD8 cells across lung adenocarcinoma regions. TCRdb ran MiXCR on the PCR reads and lists one entry per CDR3 protein. Among around 20,000 distinct CDR3 sequences, around 50% were seen once, and the ten largest hold around 34%. The sequenced material came from CD8+ T cells from the margin of a lung tumor. These receptor sequences come from a male donor with lung adenocarcinoma. The CD4 and CD8 labels of this study may be unreliable.

This chain links TRBV6-1 with TRBJ2-3, with TRBD2 matching over 9 bases. The DNA end is more similar to TRBJ2-5, so the J call may be wrong. The CDR3 sequence is 18 residues long. Germline CDR1 reads MNHNS; CDR2 reads SASEGT. The CDR3 sequence is CASSEAGGGGPGPDTQYF. CDR3 nucleotides: TGTGCCAGCAGCGAGGCGGGAGGGGGGGGCCCAGGCCCAGATACCCAGTACTTC.

The genes are TRBV3-1 and TRBJ2-1; maybe TRBD1 (6 bases). The J call may be mistaken, given a closer DNA end match to TRBJ2-5. This CDR3 region has 14 residues. Germline V CDR1 and CDR2: LGHDT, YNNKEL (reference sequence). CDR3 sequence (DNA): TGTGCCAGCAGCCGAGATAACAGGGCCGAGACCCAGTACTTC. This encodes CASSRDNRAETQYF.